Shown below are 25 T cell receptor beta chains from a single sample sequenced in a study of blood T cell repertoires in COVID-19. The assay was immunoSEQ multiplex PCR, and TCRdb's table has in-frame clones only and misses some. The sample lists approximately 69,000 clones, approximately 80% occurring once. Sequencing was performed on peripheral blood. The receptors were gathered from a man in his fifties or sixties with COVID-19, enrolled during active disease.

The CDR3 loop is CASSLGEDNEQFF. The CDR3 nucleotides read TGTGCCAGCAGCTTAGGAGAAGACAATGAGCAGTTCTTC. The chain is built from TRBV11-2 and TRBJ2-1; D call uncertain. The CDR3 sequence is 13 residues long. Per germline, CDR1 SGHAT and CDR2 FQNNGV. Trimming left V 1 base short and J 5 bases short, with 6 bases between.

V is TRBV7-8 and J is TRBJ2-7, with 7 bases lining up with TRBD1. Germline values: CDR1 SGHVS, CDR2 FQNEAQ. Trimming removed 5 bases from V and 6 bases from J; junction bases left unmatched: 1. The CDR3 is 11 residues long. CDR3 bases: TGTGCCAGCAGCCGGGACAGCGAGCAGTACTTC. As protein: CASSRDSEQYF.

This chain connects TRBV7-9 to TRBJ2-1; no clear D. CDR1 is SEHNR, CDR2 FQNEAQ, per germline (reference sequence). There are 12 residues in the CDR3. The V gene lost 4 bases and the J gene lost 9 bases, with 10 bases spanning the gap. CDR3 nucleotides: TGTGCCAGCAGCTCAGCATACGGTGAGCAGTTCTTC. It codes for CASSSAYGEQFF.

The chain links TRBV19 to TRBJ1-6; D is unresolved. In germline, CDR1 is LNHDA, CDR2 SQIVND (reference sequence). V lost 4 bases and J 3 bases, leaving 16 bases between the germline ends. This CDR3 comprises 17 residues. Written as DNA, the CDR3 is TGTGCCAGTAGTAGAGAATCCGTGGCCAGCTATAATTCACCCCTCCACTTT. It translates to CASSRESVASYNSPLHF. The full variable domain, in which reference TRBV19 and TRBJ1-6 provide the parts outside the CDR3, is DGGITQSPKYLFRKEGQNVTLSCEQNLNHDAMYWYRQDPGQGLRLIYYSQIVNDFQKGDIAEGYSVSREKKESFPLTVTSAQKNPTAFYLCASSRESVASYNSPLHFGNGTRLTVT.

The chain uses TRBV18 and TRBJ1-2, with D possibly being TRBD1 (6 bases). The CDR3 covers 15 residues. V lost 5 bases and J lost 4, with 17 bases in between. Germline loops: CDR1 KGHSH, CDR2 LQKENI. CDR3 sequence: CASSTTGLEAYGYTF. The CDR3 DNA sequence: TGTGCCAGCTCAACTACAGGGCTGGAGGCCTATGGCTACACCTTC.

The CDR3 nucleotides read TGTGCCACCAGCAGAGGGGGCTCCGGAGCTAATGAGCAGTTCTTC. The encoded protein is CATSRGGSGANEQFF. The rearrangement joins TRBV15 to TRBJ2-1, with a possible D match to TRBD1 (5 bases). V lost 1 base and J lost 7, with 14 bases in between. Germline values: CDR1 LNHNV, CDR2 YYDKDF (reference sequence). The length of the CDR3 is 15 residues. Based on the CDR3 plus reference TRBV15 and TRBJ2-1, the full variable domain is DAMVIQNPRYQVTQFGKPVTLSCSQTLNHNVMYWYQQKSSQAPKLLFHYYDKDFNNEADTPDNFQSRRPNTSFCFLDIRSPGLGDTAMYLCATSRGGSGANEQFFGPGTRLTVL.

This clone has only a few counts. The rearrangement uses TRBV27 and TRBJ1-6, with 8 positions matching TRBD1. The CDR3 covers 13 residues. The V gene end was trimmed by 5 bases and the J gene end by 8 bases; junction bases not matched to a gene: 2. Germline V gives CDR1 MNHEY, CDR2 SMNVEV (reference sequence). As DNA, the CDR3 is TGTGCCAGCAGTCGACAGGGGCATTCACCCCTCCACTTT. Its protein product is CASSRQGHSPLHF.

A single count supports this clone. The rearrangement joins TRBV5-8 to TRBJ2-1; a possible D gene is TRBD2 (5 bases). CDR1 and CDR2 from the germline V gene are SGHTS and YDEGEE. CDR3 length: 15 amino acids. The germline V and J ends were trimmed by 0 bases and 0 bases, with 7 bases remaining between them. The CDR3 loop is CASSLAGSSYNEQFF. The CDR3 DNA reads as TGTGCCAGCAGCTTGGCTGGGAGCTCCTACAATGAGCAGTTCTTC.

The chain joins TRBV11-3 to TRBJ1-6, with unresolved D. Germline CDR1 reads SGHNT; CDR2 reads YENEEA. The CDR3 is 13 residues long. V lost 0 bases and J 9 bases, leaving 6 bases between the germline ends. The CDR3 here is CASSLEVGSPLHF. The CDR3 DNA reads TGTGCCAGCAGCTTAGAGGTCGGTTCACCCCTCCACTTT. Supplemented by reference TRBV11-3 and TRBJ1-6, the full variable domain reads EAGVVQSPRYKIIEKKQPVAFWCNPISGHNTLYWYLQNLGQGPELLIRYENEEAVDDSQLPKDRFSAERLKGVDSTLKIQPAELGDSAVYLCASSLEVGSPLHFGNGTRLTVT.

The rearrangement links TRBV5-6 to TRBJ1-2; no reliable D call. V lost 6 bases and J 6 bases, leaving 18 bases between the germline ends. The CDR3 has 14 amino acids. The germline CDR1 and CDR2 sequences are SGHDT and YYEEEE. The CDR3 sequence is CASTPRRGGDGYTF. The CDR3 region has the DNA TGTGCCAGCACCCCCAGGCGGGGAGGAGATGGCTACACCTTC.

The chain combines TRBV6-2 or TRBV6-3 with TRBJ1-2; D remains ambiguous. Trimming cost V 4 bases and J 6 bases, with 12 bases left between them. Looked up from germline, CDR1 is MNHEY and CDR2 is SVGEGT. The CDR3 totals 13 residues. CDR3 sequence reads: CASSLVPGNGYTF. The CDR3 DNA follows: TGTGCCAGCAGTTTGGTACCAGGCAATGGCTACACCTTC.

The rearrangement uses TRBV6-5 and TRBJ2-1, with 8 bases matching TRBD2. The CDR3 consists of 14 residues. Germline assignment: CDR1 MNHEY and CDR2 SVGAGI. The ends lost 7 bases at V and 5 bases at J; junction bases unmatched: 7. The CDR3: CASTGTSLNNEQFF. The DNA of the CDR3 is TGTGCCAGCACCGGGACTAGTTTGAACAATGAGCAGTTCTTC.

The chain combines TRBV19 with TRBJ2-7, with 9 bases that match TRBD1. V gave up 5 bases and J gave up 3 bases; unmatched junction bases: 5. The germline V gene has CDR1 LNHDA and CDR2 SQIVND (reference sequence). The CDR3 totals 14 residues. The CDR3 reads CASSGGTGIYEQYF. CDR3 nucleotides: TGTGCCAGTAGTGGGGGGACAGGGATCTACGAGCAGTACTTC. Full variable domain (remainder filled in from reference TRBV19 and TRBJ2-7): DGGITQSPKYLFRKEGQNVTLSCEQNLNHDAMYWYRQDPGQGLRLIYYSQIVNDFQKGDIAEGYSVSREKKESFPLTVTSAQKNPTAFYLCASSGGTGIYEQYFGPGTRLTVT.

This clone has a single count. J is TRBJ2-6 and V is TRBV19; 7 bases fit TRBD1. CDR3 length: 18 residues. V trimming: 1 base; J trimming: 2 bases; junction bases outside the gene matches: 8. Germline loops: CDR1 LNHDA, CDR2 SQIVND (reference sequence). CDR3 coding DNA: TGTGCCAGTAGTATAGGCCCCTCTAGGGGGCCTGGGGCCAACGTCCTGACTTTC. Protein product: CASSIGPSRGPGANVLTF.

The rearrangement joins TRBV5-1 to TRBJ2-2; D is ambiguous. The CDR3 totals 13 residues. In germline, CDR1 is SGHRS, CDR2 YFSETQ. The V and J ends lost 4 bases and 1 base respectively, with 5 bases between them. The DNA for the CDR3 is TGCGCCAGCAGCGCACTGAACACCGGGGAGCTGTTTTTT. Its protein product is CASSALNTGELFF.

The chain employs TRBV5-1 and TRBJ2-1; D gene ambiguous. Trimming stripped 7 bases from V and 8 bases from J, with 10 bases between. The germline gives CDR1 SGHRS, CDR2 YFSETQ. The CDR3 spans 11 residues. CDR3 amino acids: CASRSTDEQFF. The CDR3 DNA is TGCGCCAGCCGGAGCACCGATGAGCAGTTCTTC.

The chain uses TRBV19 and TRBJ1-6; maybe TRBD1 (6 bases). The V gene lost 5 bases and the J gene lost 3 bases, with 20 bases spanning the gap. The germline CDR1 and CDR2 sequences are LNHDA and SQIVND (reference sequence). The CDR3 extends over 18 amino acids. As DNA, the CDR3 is TGTGCCAGTAGTCCTAGTGCGGGGGCCTTCAACTATAATTCACCCCTCCACTTT. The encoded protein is CASSPSAGAFNYNSPLHF.

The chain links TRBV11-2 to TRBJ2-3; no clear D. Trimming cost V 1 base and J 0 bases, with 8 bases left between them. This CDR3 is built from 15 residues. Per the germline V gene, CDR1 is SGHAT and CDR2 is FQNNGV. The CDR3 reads CASSLAAPSTDTQYF. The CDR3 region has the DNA TGTGCCAGCAGCTTAGCTGCGCCCAGCACAGATACGCAGTATTTT.

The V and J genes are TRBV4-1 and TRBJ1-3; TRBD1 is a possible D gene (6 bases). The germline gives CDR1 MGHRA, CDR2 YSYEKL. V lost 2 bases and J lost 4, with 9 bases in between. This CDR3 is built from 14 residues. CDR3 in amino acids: CASSQTGSGNTIYF. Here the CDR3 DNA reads TGCGCCAGCAGCCAAACAGGGTCCGGAAACACCATATATTTT.

The CDR3 DNA reads TGCAGTGCTTCGGGGGGCGGCGAGCAGTACTTC. Translated, it gives CSASGGGEQYF. This rearrangement joins TRBV20-1 to TRBJ2-7; D might be TRBD2 (7 bases). V was shortened by 5 bases and J by 6 bases, with 11 bases between the two germline ends. Looked up from germline, CDR1 is DFQATT and CDR2 is SNEGSKA (reference sequence). The CDR3 is 11 amino acids.

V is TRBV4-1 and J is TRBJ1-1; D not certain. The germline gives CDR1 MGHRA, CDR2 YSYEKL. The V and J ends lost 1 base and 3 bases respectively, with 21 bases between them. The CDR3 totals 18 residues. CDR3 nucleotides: TGCGCCAGCAGCCAAGTTCGATCGAGGGTGGATAGGGACACTGAAGCTTTCTTT. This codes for CASSQVRSRVDRDTEAFF.

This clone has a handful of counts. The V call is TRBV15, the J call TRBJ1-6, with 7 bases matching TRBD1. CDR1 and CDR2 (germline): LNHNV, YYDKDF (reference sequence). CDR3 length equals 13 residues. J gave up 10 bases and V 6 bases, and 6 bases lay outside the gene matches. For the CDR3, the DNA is TGTGCCACCAGAGACAGGGAACGCTCACCCCTCCACTTT. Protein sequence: CATRDRERSPLHF. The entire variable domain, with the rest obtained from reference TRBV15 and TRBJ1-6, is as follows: DAMVIQNPRYQVTQFGKPVTLSCSQTLNHNVMYWYQQKSSQAPKLLFHYYDKDFNNEADTPDNFQSRRPNTSFCFLDIRSPGLGDTAMYLCATRDRERSPLHFGNGTRLTVT.

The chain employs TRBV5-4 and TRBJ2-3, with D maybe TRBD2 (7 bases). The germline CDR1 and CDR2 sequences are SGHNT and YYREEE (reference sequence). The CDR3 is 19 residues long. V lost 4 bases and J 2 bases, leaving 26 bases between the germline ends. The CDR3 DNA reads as TGTGCCAGCAGCGAGGTGATGACGGGGGGCCCTACTTCCACAGATACGCAGTATTTT. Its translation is CASSEVMTGGPTSTDTQYF. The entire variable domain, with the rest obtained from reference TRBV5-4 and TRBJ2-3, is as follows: ETGVTQSPTHLIKTRGQQVTLRCSSQSGHNTVSWYQQALGQGPQFIFQYYREEENGRGNFPPRFSGLQFPNYSSELNVNALELDDSALYLCASSEVMTGGPTSTDTQYFGPGTRLTVL.

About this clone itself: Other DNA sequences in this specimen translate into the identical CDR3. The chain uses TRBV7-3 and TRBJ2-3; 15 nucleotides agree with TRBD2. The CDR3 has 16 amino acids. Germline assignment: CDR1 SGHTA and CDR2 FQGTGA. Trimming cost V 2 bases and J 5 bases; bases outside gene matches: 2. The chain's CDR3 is CASSLGLAGGLDTQYF. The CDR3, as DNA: TGTGCCAGCAGCTTAGGACTAGCGGGGGGGTTAGATACGCAGTATTTT.

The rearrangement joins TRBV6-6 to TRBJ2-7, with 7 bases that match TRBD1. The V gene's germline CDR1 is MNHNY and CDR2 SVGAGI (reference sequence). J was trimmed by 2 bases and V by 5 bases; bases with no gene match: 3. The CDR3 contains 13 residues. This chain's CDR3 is CASSHRGAYEQYF. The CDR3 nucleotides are TGTGCCAGCAGTCACAGGGGAGCCTACGAGCAGTACTTC.